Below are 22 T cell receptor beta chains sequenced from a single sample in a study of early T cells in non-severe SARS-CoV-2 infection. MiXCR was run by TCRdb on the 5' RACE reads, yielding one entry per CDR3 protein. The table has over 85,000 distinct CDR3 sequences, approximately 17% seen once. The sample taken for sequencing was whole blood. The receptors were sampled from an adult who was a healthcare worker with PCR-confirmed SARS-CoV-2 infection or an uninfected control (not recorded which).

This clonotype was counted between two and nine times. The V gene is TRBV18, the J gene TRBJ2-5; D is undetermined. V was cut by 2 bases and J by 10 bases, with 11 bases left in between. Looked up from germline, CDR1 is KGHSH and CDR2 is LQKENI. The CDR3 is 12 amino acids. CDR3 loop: CASSPTLIDQYF. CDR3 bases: TGTGCCAGCTCACCAACACTGATCGACCAGTACTTC.

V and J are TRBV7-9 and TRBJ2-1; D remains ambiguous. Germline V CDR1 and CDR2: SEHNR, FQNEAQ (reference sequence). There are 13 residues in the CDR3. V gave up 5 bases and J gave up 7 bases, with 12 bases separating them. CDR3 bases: TGTGCCAGCAGCCCACCTGACGTAAATGAGCAGTTCTTC. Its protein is CASSPPDVNEQFF. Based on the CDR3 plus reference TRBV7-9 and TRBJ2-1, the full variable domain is DTGVSQNPRHKITKRGQNVTFRCDPISEHNRLYWYRQTLGQGPEFLTYFQNEAQLEKSRLLSDRFSAERPKGSFSTLEIQRTEQGDSAMYLCASSPPDVNEQFFGPGTRLTVL.

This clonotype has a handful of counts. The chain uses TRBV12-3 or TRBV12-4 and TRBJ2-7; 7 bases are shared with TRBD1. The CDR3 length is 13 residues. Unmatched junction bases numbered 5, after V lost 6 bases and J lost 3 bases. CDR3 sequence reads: CASSRQGRYEQYF. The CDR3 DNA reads TGTGCCAGCAGCAGACAGGGCCGCTACGAGCAGTACTTC.

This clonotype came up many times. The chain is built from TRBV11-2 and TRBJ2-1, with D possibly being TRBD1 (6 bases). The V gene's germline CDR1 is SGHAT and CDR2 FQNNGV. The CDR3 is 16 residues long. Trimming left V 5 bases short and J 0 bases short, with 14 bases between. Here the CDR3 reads CASSPLQGSSYNEQFF. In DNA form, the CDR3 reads TGTGCCAGCAGCCCGTTACAGGGAAGCTCCTACAATGAGCAGTTCTTC.

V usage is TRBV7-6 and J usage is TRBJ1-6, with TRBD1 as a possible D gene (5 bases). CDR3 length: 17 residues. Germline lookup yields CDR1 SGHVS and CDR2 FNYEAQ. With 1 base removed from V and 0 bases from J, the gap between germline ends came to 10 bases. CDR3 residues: CASSLEWGSSYNSPLHF. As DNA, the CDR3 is TGTGCCAGCAGCTTAGAATGGGGCAGCTCCTATAATTCACCCCTCCACTTT.

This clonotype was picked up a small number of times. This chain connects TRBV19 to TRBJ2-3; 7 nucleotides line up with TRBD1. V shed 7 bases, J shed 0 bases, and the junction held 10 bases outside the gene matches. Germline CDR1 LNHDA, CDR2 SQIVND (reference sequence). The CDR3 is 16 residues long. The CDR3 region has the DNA TGTGCCAGTACCCTAGGGGACAGCTATAGCACAGATACGCAGTATTTT. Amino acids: CASTLGDSYSTDTQYF.

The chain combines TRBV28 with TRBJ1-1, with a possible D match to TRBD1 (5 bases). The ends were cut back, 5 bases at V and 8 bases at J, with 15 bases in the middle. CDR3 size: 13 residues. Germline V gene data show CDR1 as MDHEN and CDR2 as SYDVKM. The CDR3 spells CASSLRGAGEAFF. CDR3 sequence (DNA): TGTGCCAGCAGTCTCCGTGGGGCCGGGGAAGCTTTCTTT.

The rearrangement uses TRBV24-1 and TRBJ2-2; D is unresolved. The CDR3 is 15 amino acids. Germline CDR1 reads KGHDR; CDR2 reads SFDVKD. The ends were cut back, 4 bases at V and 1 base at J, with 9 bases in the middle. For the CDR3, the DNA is TGTGCCACCAGTGACCCCGGACGGAACACCGGGGAGCTGTTTTTT. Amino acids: CATSDPGRNTGELFF.

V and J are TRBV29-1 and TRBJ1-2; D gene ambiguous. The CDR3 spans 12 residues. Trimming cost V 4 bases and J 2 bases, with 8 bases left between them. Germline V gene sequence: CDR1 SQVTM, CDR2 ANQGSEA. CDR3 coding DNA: TGCAGCGTTGTGAATTCCAACTATGGCTACACCTTC. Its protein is CSVVNSNYGYTF. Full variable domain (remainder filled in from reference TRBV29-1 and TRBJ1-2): SAVISQKPSRDICQRGTSLTIQCQVDSQVTMMFWYRQQPGQSLTLIATANQGSEATYESGFVIDKFPISRPNLTFSTLTVSNMSPEDSSIYLCSVVNSNYGYTFGSGTRLTVV.

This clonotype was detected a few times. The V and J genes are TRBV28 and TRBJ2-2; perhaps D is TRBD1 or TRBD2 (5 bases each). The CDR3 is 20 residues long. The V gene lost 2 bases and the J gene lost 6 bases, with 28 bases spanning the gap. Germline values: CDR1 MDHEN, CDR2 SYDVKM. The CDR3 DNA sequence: TGTGCCAGCAGTTTAAAATTCGGCCAGGTAGGGGCGGGCGCCCCCGGGGAGCTGTTTTTT. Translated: CASSLKFGQVGAGAPGELFF.

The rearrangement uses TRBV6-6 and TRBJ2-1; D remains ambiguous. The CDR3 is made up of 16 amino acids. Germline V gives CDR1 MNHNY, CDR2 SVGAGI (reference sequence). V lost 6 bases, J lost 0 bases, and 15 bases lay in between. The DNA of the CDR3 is TGTGCCAGCAGAAAGGCCCTGCAGAGCTCCTACAATGAGCAGTTCTTC. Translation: CASRKALQSSYNEQFF.

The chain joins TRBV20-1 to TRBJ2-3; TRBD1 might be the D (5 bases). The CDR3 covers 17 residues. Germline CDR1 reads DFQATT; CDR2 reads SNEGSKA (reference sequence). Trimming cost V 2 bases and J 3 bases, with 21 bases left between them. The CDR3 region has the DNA TGCAGTGCTAGATCGAGTCTCTGGACACTAACGACAGATACGCAGTATTTT. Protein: CSARSSLWTLTTDTQYF.

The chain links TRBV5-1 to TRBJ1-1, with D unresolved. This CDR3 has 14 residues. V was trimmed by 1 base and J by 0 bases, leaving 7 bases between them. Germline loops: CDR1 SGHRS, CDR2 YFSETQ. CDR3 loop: CASSLRAMNTEAFF. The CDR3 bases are TGCGCCAGCAGCTTGAGGGCAATGAACACTGAAGCTTTCTTT. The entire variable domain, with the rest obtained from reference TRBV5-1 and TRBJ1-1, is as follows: KAGVTQTPRYLIKTRGQQVTLSCSPISGHRSVSWYQQTPGQGLQFLFEYFSETQRNKGNFPGRFSGRQFSNSRSEMNVSTLELGDSALYLCASSLRAMNTEAFFGQGTRLTVV.

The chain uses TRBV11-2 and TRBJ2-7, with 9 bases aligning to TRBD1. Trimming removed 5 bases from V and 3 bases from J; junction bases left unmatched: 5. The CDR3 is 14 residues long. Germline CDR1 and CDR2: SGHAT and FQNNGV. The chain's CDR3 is CASSPSTGGYEQYF. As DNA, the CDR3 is TGTGCCAGCAGCCCCTCGACAGGGGGCTACGAGCAGTACTTC. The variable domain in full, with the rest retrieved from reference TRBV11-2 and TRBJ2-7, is EAGVAQSPRYKIIEKRQSVAFWCNPISGHATLYWYQQILGQGPKLLIQFQNNGVVDDSQLPKDRFSAERLKGVDSTLKIQPAKLEDSAVYLCASSPSTGGYEQYFGPGTRLTVT.

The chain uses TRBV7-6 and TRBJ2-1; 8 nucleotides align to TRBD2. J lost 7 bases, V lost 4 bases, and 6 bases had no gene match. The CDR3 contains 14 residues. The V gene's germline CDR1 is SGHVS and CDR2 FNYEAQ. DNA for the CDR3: TGTGCCAGCAGCTCCGGACTAGCTATGAATGAGCAGTTCTTC. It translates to CASSSGLAMNEQFF. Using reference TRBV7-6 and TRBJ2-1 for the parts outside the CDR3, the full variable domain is GAGVSQSPRYKVTKRGQDVALRCDPISGHVSLYWYRQALGQGPEFLTYFNYEAQQDKSGLPNDRFSAERPEGSISTLTIQRTEQRDSAMYRCASSSGLAMNEQFFGPGTRLTVL.

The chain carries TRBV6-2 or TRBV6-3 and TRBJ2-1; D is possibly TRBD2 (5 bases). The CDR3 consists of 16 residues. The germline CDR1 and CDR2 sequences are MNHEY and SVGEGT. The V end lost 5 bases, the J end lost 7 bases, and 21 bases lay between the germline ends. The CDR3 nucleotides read TGTGCCAGCAGTCCCCGTGTTTCCGTGGGGAGAAATGAGCAGTTCTTC. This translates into CASSPRVSVGRNEQFF.

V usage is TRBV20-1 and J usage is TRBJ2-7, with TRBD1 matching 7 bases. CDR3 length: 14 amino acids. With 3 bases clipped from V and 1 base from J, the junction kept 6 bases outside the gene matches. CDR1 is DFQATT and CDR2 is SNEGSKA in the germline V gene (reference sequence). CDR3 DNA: TGCAGTGCTAGGATCCGGGACAGTTCCTACGAGCAGTACTTC. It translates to CSARIRDSSYEQYF.

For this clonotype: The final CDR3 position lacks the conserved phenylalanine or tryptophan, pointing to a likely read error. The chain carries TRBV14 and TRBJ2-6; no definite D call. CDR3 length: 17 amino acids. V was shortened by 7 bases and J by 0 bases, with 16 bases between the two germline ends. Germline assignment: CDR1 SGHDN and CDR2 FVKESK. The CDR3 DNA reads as TGTGCCAGCAACTCACCTGGGCCACCCTCTGGGGCCAACGTCCTGACTTAC. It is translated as CASNSPGPPSGANVLTY.

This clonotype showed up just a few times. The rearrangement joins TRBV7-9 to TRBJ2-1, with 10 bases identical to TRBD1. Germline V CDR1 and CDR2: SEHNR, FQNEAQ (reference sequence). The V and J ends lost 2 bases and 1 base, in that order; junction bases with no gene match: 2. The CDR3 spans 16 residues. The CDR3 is CASSLWTGGSYNEQFF. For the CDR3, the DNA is TGTGCCAGCAGCTTATGGACAGGGGGGTCCTACAATGAGCAGTTCTTC.

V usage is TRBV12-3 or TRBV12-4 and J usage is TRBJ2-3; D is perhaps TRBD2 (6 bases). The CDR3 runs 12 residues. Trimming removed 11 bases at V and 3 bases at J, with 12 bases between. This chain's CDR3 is CAGGDETDTQYF. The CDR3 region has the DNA TGTGCCGGCGGGGATGAGACAGATACGCAGTATTTT.

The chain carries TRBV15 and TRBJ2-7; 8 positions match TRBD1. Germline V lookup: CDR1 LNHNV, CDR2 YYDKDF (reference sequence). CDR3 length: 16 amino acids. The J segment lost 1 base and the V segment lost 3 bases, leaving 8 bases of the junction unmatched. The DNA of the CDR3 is TGTGCCACCAGCAGGAAGCCGGGACAGGAGTCCTACGAGCAGTACTTC. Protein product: CATSRKPGQESYEQYF.

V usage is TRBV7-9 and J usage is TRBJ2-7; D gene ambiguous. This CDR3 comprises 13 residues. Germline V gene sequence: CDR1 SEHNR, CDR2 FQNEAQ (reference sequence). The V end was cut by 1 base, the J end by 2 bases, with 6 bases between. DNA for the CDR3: TGTGCCAGCAGCTTAGACTGGCCCTACGAGCAGTACTTC. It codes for CASSLDWPYEQYF.